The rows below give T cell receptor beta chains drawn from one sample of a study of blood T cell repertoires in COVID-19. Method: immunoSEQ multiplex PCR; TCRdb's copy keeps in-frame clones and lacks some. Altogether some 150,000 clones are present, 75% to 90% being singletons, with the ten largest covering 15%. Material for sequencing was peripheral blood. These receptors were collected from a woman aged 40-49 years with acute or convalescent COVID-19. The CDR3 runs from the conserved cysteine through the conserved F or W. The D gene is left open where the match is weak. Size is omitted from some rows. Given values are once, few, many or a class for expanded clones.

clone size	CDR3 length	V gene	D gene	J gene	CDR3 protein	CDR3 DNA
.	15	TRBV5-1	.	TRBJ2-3	CASSLSGQGTDTQYF	TGCGCCAGCAGCTTGAGTGGACAAGGCACAGATACGCAGTATTTT
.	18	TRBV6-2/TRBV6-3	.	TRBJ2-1	CASSYPTGGGQFYNEQFF	TGTGCCAGCAGTTACCCGACTGGGGGGGGCCAATTTTACAATGAGCAGTTCTTC
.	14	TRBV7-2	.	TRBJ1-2	CASSPTGPNYGYTF	TGTGCCAGCAGCCCTACAGGACCTAACTATGGCTACACCTTC
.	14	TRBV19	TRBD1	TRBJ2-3	CASRGGQGTDTQYF	TGTGCCAGTAGAGGGGGACAGGGGACAGATACGCAGTATTTT
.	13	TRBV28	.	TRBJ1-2	CASSSPRARGYTF	TGTGCCAGCAGTTCCCCGAGGGCCCGCGGCTACACCTTC
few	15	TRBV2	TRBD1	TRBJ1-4	CASSESGGLNEKLFF	TGTGCCAGCAGTGAATCAGGGGGGCTAAATGAAAAACTGTTTTTT
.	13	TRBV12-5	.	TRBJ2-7	CASGPDSPYEQYF	TGTGCTAGTGGCCCGGACAGCCCCTACGAGCAGTACTTC
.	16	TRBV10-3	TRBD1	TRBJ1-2	CAISEGYGTGGHGYTF	TGTGCCATCAGTGAGGGATATGGGACAGGGGGGCATGGCTACACCTTC
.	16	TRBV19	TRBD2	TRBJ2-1	CASSIEGLAGGNEQFF	TGTGCCAGTAGTATAGAGGGACTAGCGGGGGGTAATGAGCAGTTCTTC
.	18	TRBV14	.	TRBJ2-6	CASSQVRISNSGANVLTF	TGTGCCAGCAGCCAAGTCAGGATTTCGAACTCTGGGGCCAACGTCCTGACTTTC
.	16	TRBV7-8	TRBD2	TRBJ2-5	CASSLASFAGEGTQYF	TGTGCCAGCAGCTTAGCAAGTTTTGCGGGGGAGGGGACCCAGTACTTC
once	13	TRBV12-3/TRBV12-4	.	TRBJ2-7	CASRPTSSHEQYF	TGTGCCAGCAGGCCAACTAGTTCCCACGAGCAGTACTTC
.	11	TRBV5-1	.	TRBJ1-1	CANPPTAEAFF	TGCGCCAACCCACCGACAGCAGAAGCTTTCTTT
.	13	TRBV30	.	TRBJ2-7	CAWSELSSYEQYF	TGTGCCTGGAGTGAACTGAGCTCCTACGAGCAGTACTTC
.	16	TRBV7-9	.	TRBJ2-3	CASSLVREADTDTQYF	TGTGCCAGCAGCTTAGTCAGGGAGGCCGACACAGATACGCAGTATTTT
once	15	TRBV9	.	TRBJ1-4	CASSENYATNEKLFF	TGTGCCAGCAGCGAAAATTATGCAACTAATGAAAAACTGTTTTTT
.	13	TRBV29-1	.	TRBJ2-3	CSSRGRFTDTQYF	TGCAGCTCGCGGGGGCGCTTCACAGATACGCAGTATTTT
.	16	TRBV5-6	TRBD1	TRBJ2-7	CASSLAGTGSIHEQYF	TGTGCCAGCAGCTTGGCAGGGACAGGGAGTATCCACGAGCAGTACTTC
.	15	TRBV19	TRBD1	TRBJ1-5	CATSNHGTGRQPQHF	TGTGCCACTTCCAATCACGGGACAGGGCGACAGCCCCAGCATTTT
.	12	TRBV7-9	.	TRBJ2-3	CASSLLSDTQYF	TGTGCCAGCAGCTTATTATCAGATACGCAGTATTTT
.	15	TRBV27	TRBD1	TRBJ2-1	CASRSRDRGYNEQFF	TGTGCCAGCAGATCCCGGGACAGGGGGTACAATGAGCAGTTCTTC
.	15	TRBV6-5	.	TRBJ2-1	CASSYGGNSYNEQFF	TGTGCCAGCAGTTACGGCGGGAACTCCTACAATGAGCAGTTCTTC
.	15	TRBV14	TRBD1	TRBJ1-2	CASRASTGGEGGYTF	TGTGCCAGCAGGGCATCGACAGGGGGCGAAGGTGGCTACACCTTC
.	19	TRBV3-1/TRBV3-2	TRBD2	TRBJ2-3	CASSSGTSGGTLSTNTQYF	TGTGCCAGCAGCTCCGGGACTAGCGGGGGGACCCTATCCACTAATACGCAGTATTTT
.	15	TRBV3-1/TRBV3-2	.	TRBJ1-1	CASSQGIGRDTEAFF	TGTGCCAGCAGCCAAGGGATCGGCAGGGACACTGAAGCTTTCTTT
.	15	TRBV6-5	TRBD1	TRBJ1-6	CASSYDRGRNSPLHF	TGTGCCAGCAGTTACGACAGGGGTCGCAATTCACCCCTCCACTTT
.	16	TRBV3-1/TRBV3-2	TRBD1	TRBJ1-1	CASSQIGTGGLMGAFF	TGTGCCAGCAGCCAAATCGGGACAGGGGGTTTAATGGGGGCTTTCTTT
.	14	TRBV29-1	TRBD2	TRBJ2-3	CSHQGGGASDTQYF	TGCAGCCATCAGGGCGGGGGGGCGTCAGATACGCAGTATTTT
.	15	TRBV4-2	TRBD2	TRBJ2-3	CASRRLAGDTDTQYF	TGTGCCAGCCGGAGACTAGCGGGTGACACAGATACGCAGTATTTT
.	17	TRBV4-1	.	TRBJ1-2	CASSLQGTGPVPYGYTF	TGCGCCAGCAGCCTGCAAGGAACAGGGCCTGTTCCCTATGGCTACACCTTC
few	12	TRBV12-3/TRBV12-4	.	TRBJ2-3	CASSFGTDTQYF	TGTGCCAGCAGTTTCGGGACAGATACGCAGTATTTT
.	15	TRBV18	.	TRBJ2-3	CASSPVPNNPDTQYF	TGTGCCAGCTCACCAGTGCCTAATAATCCAGATACGCAGTATTTT
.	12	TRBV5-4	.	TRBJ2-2	CASRVFGGELFF	TGTGCCAGCAGAGTCTTCGGCGGGGAGCTGTTTTTT
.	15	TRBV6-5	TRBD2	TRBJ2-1	CASNPSSGVEGEQFF	TGTGCCAGCAACCCATCTAGCGGGGTGGAGGGTGAGCAGTTCTTC
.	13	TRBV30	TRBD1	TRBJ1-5	CAWSEDRDQPQHF	TGTGCCTGGAGTGAGGACAGGGATCAGCCCCAGCATTTT
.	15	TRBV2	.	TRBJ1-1	CASSELDRGSTEAFF	TGTGCCAGCAGTGAATTGGACCGGGGGTCCACTGAAGCTTTCTTT
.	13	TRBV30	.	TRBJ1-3	CAWSVLTGNTIYF	TGTGCCTGGAGTGTACTAACTGGAAACACCATATATTTT
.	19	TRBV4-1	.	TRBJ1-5	CASSQQRLLDRSGNQPQHF	TGCGCCAGCAGCCAACAGCGCCTTCTCGACAGGAGTGGCAATCAGCCCCAGCATTTT
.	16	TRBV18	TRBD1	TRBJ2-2	CASSPPGQVNTGELFF	TGTGCCAGCTCACCCCCGGGACAGGTGAACACCGGGGAGCTGTTTTTT
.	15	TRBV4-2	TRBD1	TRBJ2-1	CASSQTRGRHNEQFF	TGTGCCAGCAGCCAAACCAGGGGGCGTCACAATGAGCAGTTCTTC
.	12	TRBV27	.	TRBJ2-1	CASSSNYNEQFF	TGTGCCAGCAGTTCTAATTACAATGAGCAGTTCTTC
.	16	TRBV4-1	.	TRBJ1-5	CASSQEGRGHNQPQHF	TGCGCCAGCAGCCAAGAGGGCCGTGGTCACAATCAGCCCCAGCATTTT
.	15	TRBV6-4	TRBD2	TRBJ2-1	CASSATSGGYNEQFF	TGTGCCAGCAGTGCGACTAGCGGGGGATACAATGAGCAGTTCTTC